The clone carrying this T cell receptor beta chain was found a few times. The TCRbeta library was prepared with unique molecular identifiers. TCRdb reprocessed the PCR reads with MiXCR, giving one entry per CDR3 protein. The sample consists of around 600,000 distinct CDR3 sequences, over 9.5% of them appearing once. These data originate in a study of T-cell reconstitution after alpha-beta-depleted transplantation in children. Trimming shortened V by 0 bases and J by 4 bases, and 14 bases separated the two germline ends. The CDR3 has 16 amino acids. Germline V gene sequence: CDR1 LGHNA, CDR2 YNFKEQ. The gene calls are TRBV4-2 and TRBJ2-3; D is unclear. The sample consisted of PBMCs from the stem cell graft donor, taken from the stem cell graft. The clonotype was recovered from a human donor who donated a stem cell graft to a child with acute myeloid leukemia. CDR3 sequence (DNA): TGTGCCAGCAGCCAAGATATCCGTTCCATGGCAGATACGCAGTATTTT. The encoded protein is CASSQDIRSMADTQYF.